These 32 T cell receptor beta chains came from one sample sequenced in a study of neurological immune-mediated disorders. TCRdb reanalysed the 5' RACE reads using MiXCR and keeps one entry per CDR3 protein. This table has about 46,000 distinct CDR3 sequences, under 2% appearing once. The sequencing sample was made of PBMCs. These receptors were collected from a middle-aged woman with multiple sclerosis.

The gene calls are TRBV20-1 and TRBJ2-7, with a weak D call TRBD2 (5 bases). V dropped 0 bases and J dropped 3 bases, with 15 bases sitting between them. This CDR3 comprises 15 residues. Germline V lookup: CDR1 DFQATT, CDR2 SNEGSKA (reference sequence). The CDR3 sequence is CSARDSSGLNYEQYF. In DNA form, the CDR3 reads TGCAGTGCTAGAGACTCCTCGGGATTAAACTACGAGCAGTACTTC.

This clonotype came up many times. V gene TRBV6-2 or TRBV6-3 combines with J gene TRBJ1-1; 7 nucleotides align to TRBD1. Trimming cost V 6 bases and J 10 bases; bases outside gene matches: 8. CDR3 length: 12 residues. In germline, CDR1 is MNHEY, CDR2 SVGEGT. CDR3 in DNA: TGTGCCAGCAGCCACCCCAGGGACAGAGCTTTCTTT. Translation: CASSHPRDRAFF.

This clonotype was seen repeatedly, ten times or more. The genes are TRBV5-1 and TRBJ1-1; weak D call: TRBD1 (5 bases). The germline V and J ends were trimmed by 4 bases and 0 bases, with 19 bases remaining between them. This CDR3 comprises 17 residues. CDR1 and CDR2 (germline): SGHRS, YFSETQ. CDR3 DNA: TGCGCCAGCAGCCAACCGGGACGGCTGACGATGAACACTGAAGCTTTCTTT. Translating it yields CASSQPGRLTMNTEAFF.

The sample holds many counts of this clonotype. The rearrangement joins TRBV11-2 to TRBJ1-6; TRBD1 agrees at 9 bases. The CDR3 extends over 15 amino acids. Germline values: CDR1 SGHAT, CDR2 FQNNGV. V dropped 4 bases and J dropped 9; count of bases not matched to a gene: 7. The CDR3 nucleotides read TGTGCCAGCAGCTCCTCCGGGACAGGGATTTCACCCCTCCACTTT. Its protein is CASSSSGTGISPLHF.

This clonotype was picked up many times. This chain links TRBV12-3 or TRBV12-4 with TRBJ2-3; 10 positions agree with TRBD2. The CDR3 has 19 amino acids. The junction had 15 bases not matched to a gene; V was cut back by 4 bases and J by 2 bases. The CDR3 here is CASSSAVLAGGLPTDTQYF. CDR3 DNA sequence: TGTGCCAGCAGTTCCGCCGTATTAGCGGGGGGACTGCCCACAGATACGCAGTATTTT.

The sample holds many counts of this clonotype. Here the CDR3 DNA reads TGCAGCGTTAAGGGGGAACCTAACTATGGCTACACCTTC. As protein: CSVKGEPNYGYTF. This chain connects TRBV29-1 to TRBJ1-2; the D gene is possibly TRBD1 (6 bases). Germline lookup yields CDR1 SQVTM and CDR2 ANQGSEA. This CDR3 is built from 13 residues. With 5 bases removed from V and 0 bases from J, the gap between germline ends came to 10 bases.

This clonotype was counted ten times or more. This rearrangement joins TRBV5-1 to TRBJ2-5; D ambiguous. The CDR3 runs 13 residues. V lost 2 bases, J lost 5 bases, and 10 bases lay in between. Germline-derived CDR1 and CDR2 are SGHRS and YFSETQ. The chain's CDR3 is CASSLSGPETQYF. CDR3 nucleotides: TGCGCCAGCAGCTTATCGGGTCCGGAGACCCAGTACTTC. The variable domain in full, completed from reference TRBV5-1 and TRBJ2-5, reads KAGVTQTPRYLIKTRGQQVTLSCSPISGHRSVSWYQQTPGQGLQFLFEYFSETQRNKGNFPGRFSGRQFSNSRSEMNVSTLELGDSALYLCASSLSGPETQYFGPGTRLLVL.

This clonotype was counted ten times or more. The V call is TRBV12-3 or TRBV12-4, the J call TRBJ2-6; D call uncertain. This CDR3 comprises 17 residues. With 3 bases removed from V and 1 base from J, the gap between germline ends came to 13 bases. Written as DNA, the CDR3 is TGTGCCAGCAGTTTTGCCGGCAGGCGTTCTGGGGCCAACGTCCTGACTTTC. Its translation is CASSFAGRRSGANVLTF.

This clonotype was picked up many times. The J gene is TRBJ1-5, the V gene TRBV7-2, with D unclear. V lost 3 bases, J lost 5 bases, and 8 bases lay in between. There are 13 residues in the CDR3. From germline, CDR1 is SGHTA and CDR2 FQGNSA. The CDR3 DNA follows: TGTGCCAGCAGCTTCTGGGTGGATCAGCCCCAGCATTTT. It specifies CASSFWVDQPQHF. The whole variable domain, filled in from reference TRBV7-2 and TRBJ1-5, reads GAGVSQSPSNKVTEKGKDVELRCDPISGHTALYWYRQSLGQGLEFLIYFQGNSAPDKSGLPSDRFSAERTGGSVSTLTIQRTQQEDSAVYLCASSFWVDQPQHFGDGTRLSIL.

Many counts were recorded for this clonotype. The CDR3 sequence is CASSLAWDRGPGELFF. The CDR3 nucleotides read TGCGCCAGCAGCTTGGCCTGGGACAGGGGGCCCGGGGAGCTGTTTTTT. The chain couples TRBV5-1 to TRBJ2-2, with 12 bases aligning to TRBD1. The junction had 3 bases not matched to a gene; V was cut back by 0 bases and J by 6 bases. Per the germline V gene, CDR1 is SGHRS and CDR2 is YFSETQ. This CDR3 region has 16 residues.

On this clonotype itself: A much more abundant neighbour one base away suggests this may be a read error. This sequence joins TRBV4-1 and TRBJ2-1; perhaps D is TRBD1 or TRBD2 (7 bases each). CDR1 and CDR2 from the germline V gene are MGHRA and YSYEKL. This CDR3 spans 15 amino acids. The V end lost 3 bases, the J end lost 5 bases, and 14 bases lay between the germline ends. CDR3 DNA sequence: TGCGCCAGCAGCCACTACCCAGGGGGGGACAATGAGCAGTTCTTC. Its translation is CASSHYPGGDNEQFF.

This clonotype occurred many times. V and J are TRBV5-1 and TRBJ1-3, with unresolved D. The CDR3 totals 14 residues. Germline-derived CDR1 and CDR2 are SGHRS and YFSETQ. Trimming stripped 0 bases from V and 4 bases from J, with 8 bases between. For the CDR3, the DNA is TGCGCCAGCAGCTTGGACCGCGTCGGAAACACCATATATTTT. Its translation is CASSLDRVGNTIYF.

This clonotype was observed at least ten times. The CDR3 nucleotides read TGTGCCAGCAGCTTAAACACTTTCGATACGCAGTATTTT. The encoded protein is CASSLNTFDTQYF. The rearrangement uses TRBV11-2 and TRBJ2-3; D is ambiguous. Germline loops: CDR1 SGHAT, CDR2 FQNNGV. V was shortened by 2 bases and J by 6 bases, with 9 bases between the two germline ends. This CDR3 spans 13 amino acids.

This clonotype was counted ten times or more. The chain carries TRBV5-1 and TRBJ2-1; the match to TRBD2 covers 9 bases. The germline V gene has CDR1 SGHRS and CDR2 YFSETQ. The CDR3 loop spans 15 amino acids. The ends lost 0 bases at V and 7 bases at J; junction bases unmatched: 5. CDR3 coding DNA: TGCGCCAGCAGCTTGGGACTAGCGGTGGGGAATGAGCAGTTCTTC. It yields the protein CASSLGLAVGNEQFF.

This clonotype was detected many times. This chain connects TRBV3-1 to TRBJ1-1; D ambiguous. This CDR3 is built from 14 residues. Germline V gene lookup returns CDR1 LGHDT and CDR2 YNNKEL (reference sequence). V gave up 3 bases and J gave up 6 bases, with 14 bases separating them. CDR3: CASSQAARPAEAFF. CDR3 DNA sequence: TGTGCCAGCAGCCAGGCCGCGAGGCCAGCTGAAGCTTTCTTT.

This clonotype was observed at least ten times. This chain's CDR3 is CSARRDSVAKNIQYF. CDR3 bases: TGCAGTGCTAGACGAGACAGCGTAGCCAAAAACATTCAGTACTTC. The genes are TRBV20-1 and TRBJ2-4, with D perhaps TRBD1 (5 bases). This CDR3 region has 15 residues. The V end lost 2 bases, the J end lost 0 bases, and 11 bases lay between the germline ends. CDR1 is DFQATT and CDR2 is SNEGSKA in the germline V gene (reference sequence).

This clonotype showed up many times. V usage is TRBV4-1 and J usage is TRBJ1-1, with a possible D match to TRBD1 (6 bases). Germline loops: CDR1 MGHRA, CDR2 YSYEKL. Between the trimmed V and J ends, which lost 1 base and 3 bases, there was a span of 12 bases. The CDR3 consists of 15 residues. The CDR3 region has the DNA TGCGCCAGCAGCCAAGGGGGACAAGGGGACACTGAAGCTTTCTTT. Translated: CASSQGGQGDTEAFF.

In its sample, this clonotype was seen many times. The chain joins TRBV3-1 to TRBJ1-3; D gene uncertain. Trimming removed 3 bases at V and 1 base at J, with 4 bases between. Germline assignment: CDR1 LGHDT and CDR2 YNNKEL (reference sequence). This CDR3 region has 13 residues. The CDR3 coding sequence is TGTGCCAGCAGCCACGAGTCTGGAAACACCATATATTTT. It is translated as CASSHESGNTIYF.

This clonotype was counted at least ten times. The chain has TRBV27 and TRBJ2-7; no reliable D call. Per germline, CDR1 MNHEY and CDR2 SMNVEV (reference sequence). The CDR3 extends over 14 amino acids. V lost 5 bases and J 6 bases, leaving 17 bases between the germline ends. The CDR3 spells CASSATFTNREQYF. In DNA, the CDR3 is TGTGCCAGCAGTGCGACGTTCACCAACCGCGAGCAGTACTTC.

This clonotype was counted ten times or more. The rearrangement uses TRBV7-8 and TRBJ2-3; 8 positions match TRBD2. V shed 1 base and J 6 bases; nucleotides not matched to a gene: 15. The germline gives CDR1 SGHVS, CDR2 FQNEAQ. This CDR3 is 18 amino acids long. The CDR3 protein is CASSLEGTSGDLGDTQYF. The DNA for the CDR3 is TGTGCCAGCAGCTTAGAGGGCACTAGCGGAGACTTGGGGGATACGCAGTATTTT.

This clonotype has at least ten counts. The chain has TRBV12-3 or TRBV12-4 and TRBJ1-2; a possible D gene is TRBD1 (6 bases). The CDR3 runs 15 residues. With 5 bases removed from V and 7 bases from J, the gap between germline ends came to 20 bases. CDR3 coding DNA: TGTGCCAGCAGTGGGGACGGTAAAGGGGGAGCTGGCTACACCTTC. Translated: CASSGDGKGGAGYTF.

This clonotype was seen many times. This chain links TRBV20-1 with TRBJ1-2; D is possibly TRBD1 (5 bases). V was cut by 6 bases and J by 3 bases, with 11 bases left in between. Germline-derived CDR1 and CDR2 are DFQATT and SNEGSKA (reference sequence). The CDR3 extends over 12 amino acids. The CDR3 DNA reads as TGCAGTGCCACCACCAGGGACTATGGCTACACCTTC. Protein sequence: CSATTRDYGYTF.

This clonotype was recorded at least ten times. The CDR3 protein is CASRIEGNTEAFF. DNA of the CDR3: TGTGCCAGCAGGATAGAGGGGAACACTGAAGCTTTCTTT. This chain joins TRBV6-1 and TRBJ1-1; D not certain. Germline CDR1 MNHNS, CDR2 SASEGT. The length of the CDR3 is 13 residues. The germline V and J ends were trimmed by 6 bases and 1 base, with 9 bases remaining between them.

This clonotype was observed many times. The J gene is TRBJ2-1, the V gene TRBV5-1, with D perhaps matching TRBD1 or TRBD2 (5 bases each). The CDR3 sequence is 12 residues long. Looked up from germline, CDR1 is SGHRS and CDR2 is YFSETQ. V lost 0 bases, J lost 10 bases, and 8 bases lay in between. CDR3 protein: CASSLGGVEQFF. CDR3 bases: TGCGCCAGCAGCTTGGGAGGGGTCGAGCAGTTCTTC. Drawing the rest from reference TRBV5-1 and TRBJ2-1, the complete variable domain is KAGVTQTPRYLIKTRGQQVTLSCSPISGHRSVSWYQQTPGQGLQFLFEYFSETQRNKGNFPGRFSGRQFSNSRSEMNVSTLELGDSALYLCASSLGGVEQFFGPGTRLTVL.

This clonotype showed up many times. The J gene is TRBJ2-7, the V gene TRBV18, with unresolved D. V lost 0 bases, J lost 3 bases, and 12 bases lay in between. This CDR3 has 15 residues. Germline-derived CDR1 and CDR2 are KGHSH and LQKENI. CDR3 amino acids: CASSPPIGINYEQYF. CDR3 coding DNA: TGTGCCAGCTCACCACCGATAGGAATAAACTACGAGCAGTACTTC.

This clonotype was seen many times. The V and J genes are TRBV9 and TRBJ2-1; tentative D call: TRBD2 (6 bases). Per germline, CDR1 SGDLS and CDR2 YYNGEE. Between the trimmed V and J ends, which lost 4 bases and 8 bases, there was a span of 19 bases. This CDR3 comprises 15 residues. The CDR3 loop is CASSPRTGGADEQFF. In DNA form, the CDR3 reads TGTGCCAGCAGCCCCCGTACAGGAGGGGCCGATGAGCAGTTCTTC.

At least ten counts were recorded for this clonotype. The CDR3 region has the DNA TGTGCCAGCAGCGCCCTGGGGGGCTCAGGCGCCGAATTCCTTAGCACAGATACGCAGTATTTT. This encodes CASSALGGSGAEFLSTDTQYF. This chain connects TRBV7-3 to TRBJ2-3; D may correspond to TRBD1 or TRBD2 (6 bases each). The V and J ends lost 5 bases and 0 bases respectively, with 30 bases between them. This CDR3 contains 21 residues. Germline CDR1 and CDR2: SGHTA and FQGTGA.

Many counts were recorded for this clonotype. The chain recombines TRBV5-1 with TRBJ2-5, with D possibly TRBD1 on 6 matching bases. CDR1 and CDR2 (germline): SGHRS, YFSETQ. Trimming took 0 bases from V and 5 from J, leaving 11 bases between them. This CDR3 contains 14 residues. The CDR3: CASSLVGGQETQYF. CDR3 nucleotides: TGCGCCAGCAGCTTGGTTGGGGGCCAGGAGACCCAGTACTTC.

This clonotype occurred many times. The rearrangement links TRBV29-1 to TRBJ2-1, with TRBD2 matching over 7 bases. Trimming at V came to 3 bases and at J to 5 bases, leaving 7 bases not matched to a gene. CDR1 is SQVTM, CDR2 ANQGSEA, per germline. The CDR3 extends over 14 amino acids. The CDR3 here is CSVEGLAADNEQFF. CDR3 nucleotide sequence: TGCAGCGTTGAGGGCCTAGCGGCCGACAATGAGCAGTTCTTC.

There are many counts of this clonotype. This rearrangement joins TRBV24-1 to TRBJ1-1, with D possibly TRBD1 on 6 matching bases. V was clipped by 5 bases and J by 4 bases, with 16 bases between them. Looked up from germline, CDR1 is KGHDR and CDR2 is SFDVKD. The CDR3 totals 15 residues. The CDR3, as DNA: TGTGCCACCAGTGGGAGGAGAGGGGGAATCACTGAAGCTTTCTTT. It yields the protein CATSGRRGGITEAFF.

In its sample, this clonotype was seen many times. This chain connects TRBV3-1 to TRBJ2-5; the D gene is possibly TRBD1 (6 bases). The CDR3 has 13 residues. Germline V gene data show CDR1 as LGHDT and CDR2 as YNNKEL (reference sequence). V shed 4 bases and J shed 3 bases, with 9 bases lying between them. CDR3 region: CASSLSGEETQYF. As DNA, the CDR3 is TGTGCCAGCAGCCTATCAGGGGAAGAGACCCAGTACTTC.

In its sample, this clonotype was seen a few times. A much larger clonotype is one base distant, so this may be a read error. The conserved closing phenylalanine or tryptophan is absent in this CDR3, likely reflecting a read error. The chain links TRBV3-1 to TRBJ2-5, with 7 bases that match TRBD1. This CDR3 contains 13 residues. V dropped 4 bases and J dropped 5; count of bases not matched to a gene: 4. CDR1 is LGHDT and CDR2 is YNNKEL in the germline V gene (reference sequence). The CDR3 DNA is TGTGCCAGCAGCCGACAGGGACCGGAGACCCAGTACTGC. Translated: CASSRQGPETQYC.